The entry below gives a single T cell receptor beta chain sequence along with its context. The sample is drawn from a study of T-cell reconstitution after alpha-beta-depleted transplantation in children. This CDR3 spans 15 amino acids. From germline, CDR1 is MNHEY and CDR2 SVGAGI. The V end lost 2 bases, the J end lost 2 bases, and 13 bases lay between the germline ends. Molecular barcoding with unique molecular identifiers was used for the TCRbeta library. TCRdb ran MiXCR on the PCR reads and lists one entry per CDR3 protein. The sample consists of 250,000 to 350,000 distinct CDR3 sequences, around 25% of them appearing once.

The V call is TRBV6-5, the J call TRBJ2-7; no clear D gene. Source: PBMCs, mostly from graft donor cells, taken 180 days after TCRalphabeta/CD19-depleted stem cell transplant. The origin of this receptor is a male patient aged 10 to 17 who had a stem cell transplant for acute lymphoblastic leukemia, so the T cells may come from the graft donor. This CDR3 is CASSYGTIGPYEQYF. CDR3 bases: TGTGCCAGCAGTTACGGTACTATCGGGCCCTACGAGCAGTACTTC.